The 30 T cell receptor beta chains listed next were all sequenced from one sample in a study of siplizumab effects on memory and regulatory T cells. The data were produced by immunoSEQ multiplex PCR, yet TCRdb's version contains in-frame clones alone and is incomplete. The sample comprises nearly 85,000 clones, over 90% of which are singletons, and roughly 20% rests with the top ten. The specimen sequenced was CD8+ T cells sorted from blood. All receptors come from a human donor in good health.

This sequence joins TRBV9 and TRBJ2-1; 8 bases align to TRBD2. Germline V lookup: CDR1 SGDLS, CDR2 YYNGEE. There are 16 residues in the CDR3. The V gene end was trimmed by 3 bases and the J gene end by 7 bases; junction bases not matched to a gene: 12. The CDR3 is CASSARGREGRNEQFF. The CDR3 DNA reads TGTGCCAGCAGCGCCAGGGGACGGGAGGGGAGGAATGAGCAGTTCTTC. Using reference TRBV9 and TRBJ2-1 for the parts outside the CDR3, the full variable domain is DSGVTQTPKHLITATGQRVTLRCSPRSGDLSVYWYQQSLDQGLQFLIQYYNGEERAKGNILERFSAQQFPDLHSELNLSSLELGDSALYFCASSARGREGRNEQFFGPGTRLTVL.

This rearrangement joins TRBV30 to TRBJ1-1; D is unclear. Germline V gene lookup returns CDR1 GTSNPN and CDR2 SVGIG (reference sequence). The CDR3 spans 11 residues. Trimming pared 3 bases from V and 7 bases from J, leaving 9 bases between. CDR3 nucleotide sequence: TGTGCCTGGAGCCGGGTTGGTGAAGCTTTCTTT. It yields the protein CAWSRVGEAFF.

The CDR3 loop is CASSEFGTEKLFF. CDR3 nucleotides: TGTGCCAGCAGTGAGTTCGGGACAGAAAAACTGTTTTTT. The chain recombines TRBV6-1 with TRBJ1-4; maybe TRBD1 (6 bases). Germline CDR1 MNHNS, CDR2 SASEGT. V was clipped by 3 bases and J by 8 bases, with 10 bases between them. This CDR3 spans 13 amino acids.

The CDR3 loop is CAWSVTGFNQPQHF. Written as DNA, the CDR3 is TGTGCCTGGAGTGTGACAGGTTTCAATCAGCCCCAGCATTTT. The V call is TRBV30, the J call TRBJ1-5, with D possibly TRBD1 on 6 matching bases. The CDR3 sequence is 14 residues long. The V end lost 0 bases, the J end lost 3 bases, and 9 bases lay between the germline ends. CDR1 GTSNPN and CDR2 SVGIG come from the germline V gene (reference sequence).

J is TRBJ1-2 and V is TRBV6-1, with TRBD1 identical over 7 bases. Germline loops: CDR1 MNHNS, CDR2 SASEGT. J lost 8 bases, V lost 3 bases, and 21 bases had no gene match. The CDR3 contains 18 residues. In nucleotides, the CDR3 is TGTGCCAGCAGTGAGACCGCCCTCCGGGACAGCCTAAAGTGGGGCTACACCTTC. Its translation: CASSETALRDSLKWGYTF.

The chain carries TRBV7-6 and TRBJ2-5; 14 bases are shared with TRBD2. Per the germline V gene, CDR1 is SGHVS and CDR2 is FNYEAQ. The J segment lost 5 bases and the V segment lost 5 bases, leaving 4 bases of the junction unmatched. This CDR3 is 15 amino acids long. CDR3 in amino acids: CASSVRTSGRETQYF. In DNA form, the CDR3 reads TGTGCCAGCAGCGTGCGGACTAGCGGGAGGGAGACCCAGTACTTC. Supplemented by reference TRBV7-6 and TRBJ2-5, the full variable domain reads GAGVSQSPRYKVTKRGQDVALRCDPISGHVSLYWYRQALGQGPEFLTYFNYEAQQDKSGLPNDRFSAERPEGSISTLTIQRTEQRDSAMYRCASSVRTSGRETQYFGPGTRLLVL.

In DNA form, the CDR3 reads TGTGCCAGCACTCCGGGGGCAGGAGGCTCTTTCTTT. Its translation: CASTPGAGGSFF. This chain uses TRBV6-5 with TRBJ1-1, with D perhaps TRBD1 (6 bases). The CDR3 totals 12 residues. Trimming took 7 bases from V and 12 from J, leaving 18 bases between them. The germline CDR1 and CDR2 sequences are MNHEY and SVGAGI.

The chain links TRBV7-6 to TRBJ2-1; D is perhaps TRBD1 (6 bases). CDR3 size: 17 residues. The germline V gene has CDR1 SGHVS and CDR2 FNYEAQ. Trimming took off 1 base at V and 2 bases at J, with 15 bases between the two ends. CDR3 in DNA: TGTGCCAGCAGCTTAGACCGGGTGGACAGCGCCTACAATGAGCAGTTCTTC. Its protein is CASSLDRVDSAYNEQFF.

Concerning this clone: One junction end does not reproduce the germline sequence, and a read error may be involved. The chain joins TRBV7-3 to TRBJ2-1; 15 bases are a match to TRBD2. The CDR3 covers 18 residues. The V gene's germline CDR1 is SGHTA and CDR2 FQGTGA. CDR3: CASSLNPGLAGGGNEQFF. CDR3 DNA sequence: TGTGCCAGCAGTTTAAACCCAGGACTAGCGGGAGGGGGCAATGAGCAGTTCTTC.

This chain connects TRBV13 to TRBJ2-3; unclear D gene. Germline values: CDR1 PRHDT, CDR2 FYEKMQ (reference sequence). The CDR3 length is 15 residues. V lost 3 bases and J 2 bases, leaving 12 bases between the germline ends. The CDR3 nucleotides are TGTGCCAGCAGCTTGAATGGGCGGTTCACAGATACGCAGTATTTT. Translating it yields CASSLNGRFTDTQYF.

This clone was seen a single time. The chain carries TRBV19 and TRBJ2-1, with D maybe TRBD1 (6 bases). Germline-derived CDR1 and CDR2 are LNHDA and SQIVND (reference sequence). The CDR3 contains 15 residues. Deletions cut 5 bases from V and 9 bases from J, with 20 bases between. The CDR3 loop reads CASSPGQSHPGEQFF. CDR3 sequence (DNA): TGTGCCAGTAGTCCCGGACAGTCCCACCCTGGTGAGCAGTTCTTC.

The J gene is TRBJ2-7, the V gene TRBV10-2, with 9 bases identical to TRBD1. The CDR3 runs 14 residues. Germline CDR1 and CDR2: WSHSY and SAAADI. V lost 6 bases, J lost 5 bases, and 8 bases stayed unmatched. The CDR3 nucleotides read TGCGCCAGCAGACGGGACAGGGATTTGCACGAGCAGTACTTC. Translated, it gives CASRRDRDLHEQYF.

The gene calls are TRBV14 and TRBJ2-7; a possible D gene is TRBD2 (5 bases). The CDR3 loop spans 14 amino acids. Trimming removed 3 bases at V and 0 bases at J, with 9 bases between. Germline loops: CDR1 SGHDN, CDR2 FVKESK. CDR3 coding DNA: TGTGCCAGCAGCCATCTCCGGGGCTCCTACGAGCAGTACTTC. Protein: CASSHLRGSYEQYF. The full variable domain, its missing parts supplied by reference TRBV14 and TRBJ2-7, is EAGVTQFPSHSVIEKGQTVTLRCDPISGHDNLYWYRRVMGKEIKFLLHFVKESKQDESGMPNNRFLAERTGGTYSTLKVQPAELEDSGVYFCASSHLRGSYEQYFGPGTRLTVT.

The J gene is TRBJ2-3, the V gene TRBV9; D is unclear. The V gene's germline CDR1 is SGDLS and CDR2 YYNGEE. This CDR3 contains 15 residues. V shed 3 bases and J shed 2 bases, with 13 bases lying between them. The CDR3 DNA follows: TGTGCCAGCAGCGAGGACCCAGTACCCACAGATACGCAGTATTTT. Translating gives CASSEDPVPTDTQYF.

The rearrangement joins TRBV27 to TRBJ2-7, with TRBD1 identical over 9 bases. Germline V gives CDR1 MNHEY, CDR2 SMNVEV (reference sequence). The CDR3 is 12 residues long. The junction had 4 bases not matched to a gene; V was cut back by 11 bases and J by 2 bases. The CDR3 here is CAGGTGPYEQYF. The CDR3 coding sequence is TGTGCCGGTGGGACAGGGCCCTACGAGCAGTACTTC.

The chain carries TRBV13 and TRBJ2-1, with D possibly matching TRBD2 (5 bases). Trimming removed 5 bases at V and 0 bases at J, with 14 bases between. Per the germline V gene, CDR1 is PRHDT and CDR2 is FYEKMQ (reference sequence). CDR3 length equals 16 residues. The CDR3 region has the DNA TGTGCCAGCAGCGAAGCGGACCGGAGCTCCTACAATGAGCAGTTCTTC. It specifies CASSEADRSSYNEQFF.

The chain combines TRBV7-3 with TRBJ2-7; 8 bases agree with TRBD2. CDR3 size: 14 residues. CDR1 is SGHTA and CDR2 is FQGTGA in the germline V gene. Trimming removed 3 bases from V and 5 bases from J; junction bases left unmatched: 6. CDR3 nucleotide sequence: TGTGCCAGCAGCTTTAGAGCGGGAGTAGACGAGCAGTACTTC. Protein: CASSFRAGVDEQYF.

The chain has TRBV7-6 and TRBJ1-4, with D maybe TRBD1 (6 bases). The CDR3 is 12 residues long. The germline V and J ends were trimmed by 2 bases and 12 bases, with 10 bases remaining between them. CDR1 and CDR2 from the germline V gene are SGHVS and FNYEAQ. The chain's CDR3 is CASSLSGAELFF. CDR3 nucleotides: TGTGCCAGCAGCTTATCGGGGGCTGAACTGTTTTTT.

The chain has TRBV4-1 and TRBJ2-2, with 8 positions matching TRBD2. The CDR3 has 14 amino acids. In germline, CDR1 is MGHRA, CDR2 YSYEKL. Trimming took 4 bases from V and 5 from J; bases not matched to a gene: 3. The CDR3 DNA reads as TGCGCCAGCAGCCTCGGGGGGGGTACCGGGGAGCTGTTTTTT. Encoded protein: CASSLGGGTGELFF.

This chain connects TRBV7-9 to TRBJ2-3; the D is unclear. Germline values: CDR1 SEHNR, CDR2 FQNEAQ (reference sequence). The CDR3 has 16 amino acids. The V gene lost 2 bases and the J gene lost 0 bases, with 12 bases spanning the gap. CDR3 nucleotide sequence: TGTGCCAGCAGCTTAAGGGCGTCAAGAAGCACAGATACGCAGTATTTT. This encodes CASSLRASRSTDTQYF.

This clone has a single count. The chain joins TRBV6-5 to TRBJ1-2; a weak D match, TRBD1 (6 bases). Germline CDR1 MNHEY, CDR2 SVGAGI. The CDR3 has 12 residues. The V gene lost 5 bases and the J gene lost 8 bases, with 12 bases spanning the gap. This CDR3 is CASSPGGLGYTF. In DNA, the CDR3 is TGTGCCAGCAGTCCGGGGGGCCTGGGCTACACCTTC.

V gene TRBV9 combines with J gene TRBJ2-2; TRBD2 agrees at 8 bases. The V and J ends lost 4 bases and 5 bases, in that order; junction bases with no gene match: 7. The CDR3 length is 15 residues. From germline, CDR1 is SGDLS and CDR2 YYNGEE. The CDR3 spells CASSLSGKGTGELFF. CDR3 DNA: TGTGCCAGCAGCCTTAGCGGGAAAGGGACCGGGGAGCTGTTTTTT.

V and J are TRBV2 and TRBJ2-6; no firm D call. CDR3 length equals 13 residues. The V and J ends lost 3 bases and 2 bases respectively, with 2 bases between them. From germline, CDR1 is SNHLY and CDR2 FYNNEI. CDR3 DNA: TGTGCCAGCAGTGAGCCTGGGGCCAACGTCCTGACTTTC. It is translated as CASSEPGANVLTF. Combining the CDR3 with reference TRBV2 and TRBJ2-6 gives the whole variable domain EPEVTQTPSHQVTQMGQEVILRCVPISNHLYFYWYRQILGQKVEFLVSFYNNEISEKSEIFDDQFSVERPDGSNFTLKIRSTKLEDSAMYFCASSEPGANVLTFGAGSRLTVL.

The CDR3 sequence is CASSGSEKTQYF. CDR3 nucleotides: TGCGCCAGCAGCGGCAGCGAAAAGACCCAGTACTTC. This rearrangement joins TRBV4-1 to TRBJ2-5; D gene unclear. The CDR3 runs to 12 residues. The germline CDR1 and CDR2 sequences are MGHRA and YSYEKL. Trimming removed 5 bases at V and 6 bases at J, with 10 bases between.

In DNA form, the CDR3 reads TGTGCCAGCAGCACTTCTAGGTTCACCCCCTACGAGCAGTACTTC. Translation: CASSTSRFTPYEQYF. The V gene is TRBV7-2, the J gene TRBJ2-7, with no clear D. This CDR3 is built from 15 residues. The germline V and J ends were trimmed by 5 bases and 2 bases, with 16 bases remaining between them. CDR1 SGHTA and CDR2 FQGNSA come from the germline V gene.

This chain links TRBV30 with TRBJ2-7; no clear D gene. The CDR3 consists of 13 residues. V lost 0 bases, J lost 4 bases, and 10 bases lay in between. Germline values: CDR1 GTSNPN, CDR2 SVGIG (reference sequence). DNA of the CDR3: TGTGCCTGGAGTGTACATGGGTCTTACGAGCAGTACTTC. Translating gives CAWSVHGSYEQYF.

The chain joins TRBV19 to TRBJ1-1; D is undetermined. The V and J ends lost 1 base and 4 bases respectively, with 10 bases between them. The germline CDR1 and CDR2 sequences are LNHDA and SQIVND (reference sequence). This CDR3 region has 14 residues. CDR3 in DNA: TGTGCCAGTAGTATAGCAGTTAGGGCCACTGAAGCTTTCTTT. It is translated as CASSIAVRATEAFF.

The J gene is TRBJ2-7, the V gene TRBV5-6; 7 bases map to TRBD2. CDR1 and CDR2 from the germline V gene are SGHDT and YYEEEE. J gave up 2 bases and V 3 bases, and 11 bases lay outside the gene matches. The CDR3 runs 16 residues. This CDR3 reads CASSSDGLRGTYEQYF. The CDR3, as DNA: TGTGCCAGCAGCTCTGATGGTTTGCGGGGGACCTACGAGCAGTACTTC.

The J gene is TRBJ1-2, the V gene TRBV27, with a weak D call TRBD1 (6 bases). This CDR3 region has 17 residues. Germline lookup yields CDR1 MNHEY and CDR2 SMNVEV (reference sequence). V was shortened by 2 bases and J by 4 bases, with 20 bases between the two germline ends. CDR3 in amino acids: CASSLTIKGGQPYGYTF. In DNA, the CDR3 is TGTGCCAGCAGTTTAACGATAAAGGGGGGGCAGCCCTATGGCTACACCTTC.

The chain has TRBV28 and TRBJ2-1; 11 bases fit TRBD2. Germline CDR1 MDHEN, CDR2 SYDVKM. The V gene end was trimmed by 3 bases and the J gene end by 1 base; junction bases not matched to a gene: 5. The CDR3 spans 17 residues. CDR3 region: CASSLSTSGSSYNEQFF. For the CDR3, the DNA is TGTGCCAGCAGTTTGAGCACTAGCGGGAGTTCCTACAATGAGCAGTTCTTC.